This T cell receptor (beta chain) was captured by sequencing in a study of T cells expressing NK-cell markers. For the study at large: Within the sequenced cohort of eight donors, seven exhibited HCMV seropositivity and one was seronegative.

Each CDR3 protein gets one entry in TCRdb, which reprocessed the 5' RACE reads and gives no DNA. Reported are about 440,000 distinct CDR3 sequences; the ten largest clones contain roughly 7.2%. Study conclusions and caveats: A handful of donors showed these clonotypes also leading the CD3+CD56-NKG2C+ fraction. The study found dominant NKG2C+ clonotypes at roughly 1.0-7.0% of CD8+ T cells in roughly six donors. Nothing established the HCMV specificity of expanded NKG2C+ T cell clones.

Germline V gene sequence: CDR1 SQVTM, CDR2 ANQGSEA. The CDR3 covers 14 residues. Note on this clonotype: Its target is not known.

This clonotype was sampled from a woman aged 18 to 75 in good health. The chain combines TRBV29-1 with TRBJ2-7; TCRdb gives TRBD2 as the D gene, but with no DNA this cannot be confirmed. The sequenced material came from blood T cells: a sorted CD56 or NKG2C T cell subset, CD4+ or CD8+ T cells, or bulk PBMC T cells (not recorded which). The CDR3 sequence: CSVGMTSGSYEQYF.